Each of the 17 T cell receptor beta chains below was sequenced from the same sample in a study of blood T cells in healthy people across ages. A second PCR, run for roughly 7 to 11 cycles, used a sample-barcoded 5' primer plus a J-beta primer mix. TCRdb analysed the 5' RACE reads with MiXCR anew, one entry per CDR3 protein. This sample carries 710,000 or so distinct CDR3 sequences, 32% of them seen once, and the ten largest clones take 15%. Sequenced input: blood. These receptors all stem from a woman aged 80 or over in good health.

This clonotype was counted only a few times. The V call is TRBV28, the J call TRBJ2-5; D possibly uses TRBD1 or TRBD2 (5 bases each). The better agreement between TRBJ2-4 and the DNA end casts doubt on the J call. CDR1 is MDHEN and CDR2 is SYDVKM in the germline V gene. The CDR3 extends over 15 amino acids. Here the CDR3 reads CANKSGSGAKNIQYF. CDR3 nucleotide sequence: TGTGCCAACAAGTCAGGGAGTGGGGCCAAAAACATTCAGTACTTC.

This clonotype showed up many times. J is TRBJ2-1 and V is TRBV12-3 or TRBV12-4, with D possibly TRBD2 on 7 matching bases. The V end lost 2 bases, the J end lost 7 bases, and 18 bases lay between the germline ends. The CDR3 runs 16 residues. The CDR3 sequence: CASSLLTGGDRNEQFF. CDR3 bases: TGTGCCAGCAGTTTATTGACGGGGGGCGATAGGAATGAGCAGTTCTTC.

There are a few counts of this clonotype. The chain is built from TRBV2 and TRBJ1-5, with 7 positions matching TRBD1. The CDR3 is made up of 14 amino acids. Germline lookup yields CDR1 SNHLY and CDR2 FYNNEI. Trimming at V came to 4 bases and at J to 3 bases, leaving 3 bases not matched to a gene. The CDR3 region is CASSGGQFNQPQHF. In nucleotides, the CDR3 is TGTGCCAGCAGTGGGGGACAGTTCAATCAGCCCCAGCATTTT. The variable domain in full, completed from reference TRBV2 and TRBJ1-5, reads EPEVTQTPSHQVTQMGQEVILRCVPISNHLYFYWYRQILGQKVEFLVSFYNNEISEKSEIFDDQFSVERPDGSNFTLKIRSTKLEDSAMYFCASSGGQFNQPQHFGDGTRLSIL.

This clonotype was seen ten or more times. This rearrangement joins TRBV5-1 to TRBJ2-7, with 8 bases lining up with TRBD1. The CDR3 loop spans 18 amino acids. Germline V gene sequence: CDR1 SGHRS, CDR2 YFSETQ. V shed 0 bases and J 0 bases; nucleotides not matched to a gene: 11. The CDR3 sequence is CASSLAASPGGYSYEQYF. The CDR3 coding sequence is TGCGCCAGCAGCTTGGCCGCCTCGCCAGGGGGCTACTCCTACGAGCAGTACTTC.

In this sample, this clonotype turned up a few times. This sequence may be a read error, since a much larger clone differs from it by one base. The V and J genes are TRBV12-3 or TRBV12-4 and TRBJ2-7; 9 nucleotides line up with TRBD2. The CDR3 loop spans 14 amino acids. J was trimmed by 9 bases and V by 8 bases; bases with no gene match: 14. CDR3 nucleotides: TGTGCCAGCCGCCAGGGCGGGGGGGCCGTAGGGCAGTACTTC. The encoded protein is CASRQGGGAVGQYF.

This clonotype has just a few counts. The rearrangement uses TRBV2 and TRBJ2-7, with TRBD1 matching 8 bases. With 6 bases clipped from V and 3 bases from J, the junction kept 10 bases outside the gene matches. CDR3 size: 15 residues. Germline V lookup: CDR1 SNHLY, CDR2 FYNNEI. CDR3 sequence: CASRSGTGRVYEQYF. DNA for the CDR3: TGTGCCAGCAGAAGTGGGACAGGCAGAGTCTACGAGCAGTACTTC. Together with reference TRBV2 and TRBJ2-7, the CDR3 gives the full variable domain: EPEVTQTPSHQVTQMGQEVILRCVPISNHLYFYWYRQILGQKVEFLVSFYNNEISEKSEIFDDQFSVERPDGSNFTLKIRSTKLEDSAMYFCASRSGTGRVYEQYFGPGTRLTVT.

This clonotype was counted at least ten times. The J gene is TRBJ2-5, the V gene TRBV4-2; 8 nucleotides match TRBD1. With V trimmed by 0 bases and J by 5 bases, 20 bases remained unmatched. The CDR3 is 20 residues long. Germline CDR1 reads LGHNA; CDR2 reads YNFKEQ. The CDR3 loop reads CASSQETPGRGLARGETQYF. The CDR3 DNA follows: TGTGCCAGCAGCCAAGAAACCCCTGGCAGGGGGCTTGCGAGAGGGGAGACCCAGTACTTC.

This clonotype was detected ten times or more. This sequence joins TRBV5-1 and TRBJ2-2, with D perhaps TRBD1 (6 bases). V was cut by 4 bases and J by 2 bases, with 12 bases left in between. CDR1 and CDR2 (germline): SGHRS, YFSETQ. The length of the CDR3 is 15 residues. The CDR3 coding sequence is TGCGCCAGCAGCCCGGGACACTCTAACACCGGGGAGCTGTTTTTT. This gives the protein CASSPGHSNTGELFF.

The chain recombines TRBV7-2 with TRBJ2-7, with D perhaps TRBD2 (7 bases). The DNA matches TRBJ2-5 better at its end, which makes the J call doubtful. Germline CDR1 SGHTA, CDR2 FQGNSA. The CDR3 extends over 13 amino acids. CDR3 residues: CASSAGGPGTQYF. CDR3 nucleotides: TGTGCCAGCAGCGCCGGGGGGCCGGGGACCCAGTACTTC.

This clonotype was seen a handful of times. A read error may be the cause here, since a much bigger clone is one base away. The chain has TRBV20-1 and TRBJ2-1; 7 bases are a match to TRBD1. Germline CDR1 reads DFQATT; CDR2 reads SNEGSKA (reference sequence). This CDR3 is 15 amino acids long. The CDR3 DNA sequence: TGCAGTGCTAGAGTACAGGGGAGCTCCTACAATGGGCAGTTCTTC. Encoded protein: CSARVQGSSYNGQFF.

A note on this clonotype: The junction and the germline gene differ at one end; a read error may be behind it. This chain connects TRBV3-1 to TRBJ2-5; 11 nucleotides align to TRBD2. Germline-derived CDR1 and CDR2 are LGHDT and YNNKEL (reference sequence). CDR3 length equals 16 residues. CDR3 loop: CTSSQGTSGSVETQYF. The CDR3 bases are TGTACCAGCAGCCAAGGCACTAGCGGGAGTGTAGAGACCCAGTACTTC.

This clonotype was counted a few times. The chain joins TRBV3-1 to TRBJ2-3; 15 nucleotides align to TRBD2. This CDR3 comprises 18 residues. With 4 bases clipped from V and 1 base from J, the junction kept 6 bases outside the gene matches. Germline V CDR1 and CDR2: LGHDT, YNNKEL (reference sequence). CDR3 DNA: TGTGCCAGCAGCCTAGCTGGACTAGCGGGGGGGCGCACAGATACGCAGTATTTT. Protein: CASSLAGLAGGRTDTQYF.

This clonotype has a count of ten or more. This chain joins TRBV28 and TRBJ2-3; 12 bases are a match to TRBD2. The V and J ends lost 6 bases and 7 bases, in that order; junction bases with no gene match: 8. Germline V lookup: CDR1 MDHEN, CDR2 SYDVKM. The CDR3 covers 15 residues. CDR3 sequence reads: CASSPLAGGTNTQYF. CDR3 bases: TGTGCCAGCAGCCCCCTAGCGGGGGGGACGAATACGCAGTATTTT.

This clonotype appeared once. This chain connects TRBV4-2 to TRBJ2-5; 14 nucleotides line up with TRBD2. The better agreement between TRBJ2-7 and the DNA end casts doubt on the J call. CDR3 length: 16 amino acids. Germline loops: CDR1 LGHNA, CDR2 YNFKEQ. Written as DNA, the CDR3 is TGTGCCAGCAGCCAAGATGGGACTAGCGGGAGCGACGAGCAGTACTTC. It is translated as CASSQDGTSGSDEQYF.

The sample holds a few counts of this clonotype. A clone one base away is much larger, so this may be a read error. The chain joins TRBV11-2 to TRBJ2-5; 9 bases agree with TRBD1. The CDR3 is made up of 15 amino acids. The V gene end was trimmed by 5 bases and the J gene end by 11 bases; junction bases not matched to a gene: 15. CDR1 SGHAT and CDR2 FQNNGV come from the germline V gene. CDR3 nucleotides: TGTGCCAGCAGCACTAACAGGGGGCTTGGCAATGAGCAGTACTTC. This codes for CASSTNRGLGNEQYF.

This clonotype was detected a few times. The CDR3 sequence: CSASAGTAGISSYNSPLHF. The CDR3 DNA reads TGCAGTGCTAGCGCCGGGACAGCCGGAATAAGCTCCTATAATTCACCCCTCCACTTT. This chain connects TRBV20-1 to TRBJ1-6; 7 bases agree with TRBD1. The ends lost 3 bases at V and 0 bases at J; junction bases unmatched: 14. Germline CDR1 DFQATT, CDR2 SNEGSKA (reference sequence). This CDR3 contains 19 residues.

About this clonotype: This may stem from a read error, because a much larger clone lies one nucleotide away. The chain joins TRBV20-1 to TRBJ2-3; TRBD2 agrees at 10 bases. The CDR3 sequence is 12 residues long. The germline V gene has CDR1 DFQATT and CDR2 SNEGSKA (reference sequence). The CDR3 region has the DNA TGCAGTGCTTCAGCGGGGGGGGATATGCAGTATTTT. Its translation is CSASAGGDMQYF.